The clone carrying this T cell receptor (beta chain) is medium-sized within its sample. What it recognizes is unknown. cDNA serving as the sequencing template came from extracted, reverse transcribed RNA. Profiling relied on immunoSEQ multiplex PCR, and the TCRdb table lists in-frame clones only, not all of them. The data contain 100,000 to 120,000 clones, roughly three fifths of them singletons. The sample's treatment: oral pan-JAK inhibitor, 5-10 mg twice daily. Sorting separated CD4+ and CD8+ T cells out of PBMCs. The ends were cut back, 6 bases at V and 2 bases at J, with 8 bases in the middle. Germline V CDR1 and CDR2: MNHEY, SVGAGI. This CDR3 is 12 amino acids long. The data were obtained in a study of CD8+ T cells in alopecia areata. Study details: Severity in treated patients was scored by percentage of scalp area affected. Study results and caveats: For patients receiving tofacitinib, scalp clonality and expanded CD8+ clones among the top 100 significantly decreased. Mice gave a clearer picture of TCR sharing than patients did, possibly for HLA-related reasons.

This sequence originates from a human donor with alopecia areata. The V and J genes are TRBV6-5 and TRBJ2-7; possibly TRBD2 for D (5 bases). This material consisted of CD4+ T cells sorted from blood, taken at week 24, from a patient treated with tofacitinib. The CDR3 loop reads CASSDYTYEQYF. The CDR3 DNA is TGTGCCAGCAGCGACTACACCTACGAGCAGTACTTC.